The source of this T cell receptor (beta chain) is a study of shared clonotypes between healthy human individuals. Study in general: Used for every donor were three CD4 naive, three CD4 memory, two CD8 naive and one CD8 memory plate. Overall study results and limits: Sampling included only blood; tissue repertoires likely differ.

Several immunoSEQ 96-well plates shared each subset's DNA, each plate a replicate. Assay used: immunoSEQ multiplex PCR; TCRdb lists only in-frame clones, some missing. The sample shows more than 2 million clones, 90% to 97% of them seen only once. As to this clone: No antigen is known for it.

Germline CDR1 reads MDHEN; CDR2 reads SYDVKM. V shed 6 bases and J 10 bases; nucleotides not matched to a gene: 6. This CDR3 is built from 12 residues. The sample consisted of naive CD4+ T cells sorted from blood. Subset: CD45RA+ positively selected. The rearrangement links TRBV28 to TRBJ2-1; 7 positions match TRBD1. The receptor was isolated from a man between 18 and 29 years old in good health. The CDR3 coding sequence is TGTGCCAGCAGCTTACAGGGGCTAGAGCAGTTCTTC. Encoded protein: CASSLQGLEQFF.